These 5 T cell receptor beta chains were sequenced from one sample in a study of T cells after yellow fever vaccination. MiXCR, run by TCRdb on the 5' RACE reads, gives a single entry per CDR3 protein. The sample yields 500,000 to 650,000 distinct CDR3 sequences, around a sixth seen once. The sample in question was PBMCs, obtained 5 days after the first yellow fever vaccination. The source of these receptors is a man between 18 and 35 years old who received the YFV17D yellow fever vaccine.

Many counts were recorded for this clonotype. The CDR3 DNA reads as TGCGCCAGCAGCCAAAATCTAGCGGGGGGGGCAGATACGCAGTATTTT. Protein sequence: CASSQNLAGGADTQYF. The rearrangement uses TRBV4-3 and TRBJ2-3; TRBD2 matches 12 bases. This CDR3 comprises 16 residues. Trimming removed 2 bases from V and 4 bases from J; junction bases left unmatched: 4. In germline, CDR1 is LGHNA, CDR2 YSLEER.

The chain has TRBV4-1 and TRBJ2-2; TRBD1 matches at 7 bases. CDR1 and CDR2 from the germline V gene are MGHRA and YSYEKL. Trimming took 5 bases from V and 5 from J; bases not matched to a gene: 5. The CDR3 has 14 amino acids. The CDR3 spells CASSYRGETGELFF. The CDR3 region has the DNA TGCGCCAGCAGCTACAGGGGAGAGACCGGGGAGCTGTTTTTT.

V usage is TRBV5-1 and J usage is TRBJ1-2, with D perhaps TRBD1 (6 bases). Germline lookup yields CDR1 SGHRS and CDR2 YFSETQ. With 0 bases removed from V and 7 bases from J, the gap between germline ends came to 10 bases. CDR3 length: 13 residues. CDR3 sequence (DNA): TGCGCCAGCAGCTTGGAGACAGGTTTTGGCTACACCTTC. The encoded protein is CASSLETGFGYTF.

This clonotype showed up just a few times. The J gene is TRBJ1-2, the V gene TRBV2; D remains ambiguous. Germline V gene sequence: CDR1 SNHLY, CDR2 FYNNEI. V shed 4 bases and J shed 9 bases, with 9 bases lying between them. The CDR3 is 11 residues long. The CDR3 region has the DNA TGTGCCAGCAGTGGTCAGGACCGCTACACCTTC. It encodes CASSGQDRYTF.

The chain carries TRBV18 and TRBJ1-4, with D unclear. The CDR3 length is 16 residues. Germline V gene data show CDR1 as KGHSH and CDR2 as LQKENI. Trimming pared 4 bases from V and 7 bases from J, leaving 19 bases between. This CDR3 reads CASSLTAPQLSEKLFF. For the CDR3, the DNA is TGTGCCAGCTCACTAACAGCTCCGCAACTAAGTGAAAAACTGTTTTTT.